This T cell receptor beta chain comes out of a study of blood T cell repertoires in COVID-19. Data came from immunoSEQ multiplex PCR; TCRdb stores just in-frame clones and leaves some out. This sample has fewer than 300,000 clones; approximately 87% occur once, and the top ten carry under 2.5%. Germline CDR1 and CDR2: SGHTA and FQGTGA. J gave up 5 bases and V 3 bases, and 4 bases lay outside the gene matches. The CDR3 sequence is 14 residues long. V usage is TRBV7-3 and J usage is TRBJ2-1, with 7 positions matching TRBD2. The receptor was isolated from a woman in her fifties or sixties with acute or convalescent COVID-19. The source material was peripheral blood. The chain's CDR3 is CASSFAAGDNEQFF. The CDR3 nucleotides are TGTGCCAGCAGCTTCGCCGCGGGGGACAATGAGCAGTTCTTC.